Shown below are 3 T cell receptor beta chains from a single sample sequenced in a study of blood T cell repertoires in COVID-19. TCRdb's table, derived via immunoSEQ multiplex PCR, lists solely in-frame clones and lacks some. The sample shows some 350,000 clones, 90% of them seen only once. Material for sequencing was peripheral blood. Receptors originate from a man between 18 and 35 years old with active or convalescent COVID-19.

V is TRBV27 and J is TRBJ2-7; 7 bases map to TRBD2. Germline values: CDR1 MNHEY, CDR2 SMNVEV (reference sequence). Trimming took 2 bases from V and 6 from J; bases not matched to a gene: 10. The CDR3 length is 15 residues. CDR3 protein: CASSLTAGVSPEQYF. The CDR3 nucleotides are TGTGCCAGCAGTTTAACGGCGGGAGTCTCCCCCGAGCAGTACTTC.

The table lists this clone with many counts. The CDR3 loop is CASSLDGTTLTEAFF. DNA of the CDR3: TGTGCCAGCAGCTTAGACGGGACAACGCTCACTGAAGCTTTCTTT. The V call is TRBV11-2, the J call TRBJ1-1; TRBD1 is a possible D gene (6 bases). CDR3 length equals 15 residues. Germline V gene lookup returns CDR1 SGHAT and CDR2 FQNNGV. V was cut by 0 bases and J by 4 bases, with 12 bases left in between.

V usage is TRBV7-8 and J usage is TRBJ1-5; D possibly corresponds to TRBD1 (5 bases). Looked up from germline, CDR1 is SGHVS and CDR2 is FQNEAQ. V was pared by 4 bases and J by 0 bases, with 10 bases between. This CDR3 is 15 amino acids long. CDR3 region: CASSSTDYSNQPQHF. The CDR3 DNA sequence: TGTGCCAGCAGCTCGACAGATTATAGCAATCAGCCCCAGCATTTT.